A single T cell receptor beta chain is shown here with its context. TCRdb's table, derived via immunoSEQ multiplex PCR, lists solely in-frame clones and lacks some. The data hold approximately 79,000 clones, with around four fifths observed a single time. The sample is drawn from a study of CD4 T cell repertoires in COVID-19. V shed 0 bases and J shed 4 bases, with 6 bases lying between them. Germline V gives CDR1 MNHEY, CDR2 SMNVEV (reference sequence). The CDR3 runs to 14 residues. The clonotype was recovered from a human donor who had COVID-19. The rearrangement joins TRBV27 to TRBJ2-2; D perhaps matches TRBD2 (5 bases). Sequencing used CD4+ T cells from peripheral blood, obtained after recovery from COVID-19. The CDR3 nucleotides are TGTGCCAGCAGTTTATCAGGGAGCACCGGGGAGCTGTTTTTT. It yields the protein CASSLSGSTGELFF.